The present T cell receptor beta chain was sequenced within a study of molecular identifiers for immune sequencing clone quantification. The wider study: Replicate RNA from around 20,000 or 100,000 naive CD8 T cells formed five aliquots; four were sequenced. General study points: Clonotypes surpassing 20 RNA copies contained over 98% of effector molecules, versus under 1% in naive cells. Highly expanded clones may be undercounted when identical TCR molecules share barcodes.

Germline V gene lookup returns CDR1 SGHTA and CDR2 FQGTGA. The CDR3 loop spans 16 amino acids. Isolation of naive CD8 T cells was achieved by sorting on a CD8+CD4-CCR7+CD45RA+ phenotype. From the PCR reads, TCRdb called clonotypes with MiXCR, one entry per CDR3 protein. The repertoire holds 40,000 to 45,000 distinct CDR3 sequences, with around 21% as singletons. Points on this clonotype: Antigen: not known. Germline and junction disagree at one end, which may indicate a read error.

This clonotype was obtained from a human donor in good health. Some libraries in this study had Jurkat cell RNA spiked in. The chain joins TRBV7-3 to TRBJ2-1, with a weak D call TRBD2 (5 bases). Material for sequencing was naive CD8+ T cells from blood, with Jurkat cell RNA spiked in. Subset reported: FACS-sorted CD8+CD4-CCR7+CD45RA+ naive T cells. The CDR3 DNA follows: TGTGCCAGCAGCCAACTGTTTGGGGAGCCTAACAATGAGCGGTTCTTC. Amino acid sequence: CASSQLFGEPNNERFF.